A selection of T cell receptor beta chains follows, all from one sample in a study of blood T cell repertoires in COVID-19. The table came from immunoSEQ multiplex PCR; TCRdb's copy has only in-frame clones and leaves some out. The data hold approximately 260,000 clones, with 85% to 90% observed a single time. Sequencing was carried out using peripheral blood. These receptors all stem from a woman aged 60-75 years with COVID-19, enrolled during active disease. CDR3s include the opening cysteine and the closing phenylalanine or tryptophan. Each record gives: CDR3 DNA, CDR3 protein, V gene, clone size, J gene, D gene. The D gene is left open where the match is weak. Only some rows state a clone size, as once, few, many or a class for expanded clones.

CDR3 DNA: TGTGCTAGTGGTTTGGATTCAGAATACTATGGCTACACCTTC
CDR3 protein: CASGLDSEYYGYTF
V gene: TRBV12-5
clone size: .
J gene: TRBJ1-2
D gene: .

CDR3 DNA: TGTGCCAGCTCACCAGAAGGCGGAGGTGTGAGCACTGAAGCTTTCTTT
CDR3 protein: CASSPEGGGVSTEAFF
V gene: TRBV18
clone size: .
J gene: TRBJ1-1
D gene: .

CDR3 DNA: TGTGCCAGCAGCCCCGGGACTAGCGGGGAATCAGATACGCAGTATTTT
CDR3 protein: CASSPGTSGESDTQYF
V gene: TRBV11-3
clone size: .
J gene: TRBJ2-3
D gene: TRBD2

CDR3 DNA: TGTGCCAGCAGCCAAGGGGGACAGGGCTATGAAAAACTGTTTTTT
CDR3 protein: CASSQGGQGYEKLFF
V gene: TRBV4-2
clone size: .
J gene: TRBJ1-4
D gene: TRBD1

CDR3 DNA: TGTGCCAGCAGTACAAATTCGCACACCGGGGAGCTGTTTTTT
CDR3 protein: CASSTNSHTGELFF
V gene: TRBV7-2
clone size: .
J gene: TRBJ2-2
D gene: .

CDR3 DNA: TGCGCCAGCAGCCCGGACAGAACTAATTCACCCCTCCACTTT
CDR3 protein: CASSPDRTNSPLHF
V gene: TRBV5-1
clone size: .
J gene: TRBJ1-6
D gene: .

CDR3 DNA: TGTGCCAGCAGCCCCGGGGGGGTCCAAGAGACCCAGTACTTC
CDR3 protein: CASSPGGVQETQYF
V gene: TRBV6-5
clone size: .
J gene: TRBJ2-5
D gene: TRBD2

CDR3 DNA: TGTGCCAGCAGCGCCAGGGAGGGCACTGAAGCTTTCTTT
CDR3 protein: CASSAREGTEAFF
V gene: TRBV11-1
clone size: few
J gene: TRBJ1-1
D gene: .

CDR3 DNA: TGTGCCAGCAGCTCAGGACAGCCTTCTGGAAACACCATATATTTT
CDR3 protein: CASSSGQPSGNTIYF
V gene: TRBV5-4
clone size: .
J gene: TRBJ1-3
D gene: .

CDR3 DNA: TGTGCCATCAGTGAGTCAGGAACAGGGGGAAAACTCTATGGCTACACCTTC
CDR3 protein: CAISESGTGGKLYGYTF
V gene: TRBV10-3
clone size: .
J gene: TRBJ1-2
D gene: TRBD1

CDR3 DNA: TGTGCCAGCAGCCGACAGGGGCCTGGAAACACCATATATTTT
CDR3 protein: CASSRQGPGNTIYF
V gene: TRBV3-1/TRBV3-2
clone size: .
J gene: TRBJ1-3
D gene: TRBD1

CDR3 DNA: TGTGCCAGCAGCCAAGATCCGGCGGGCGGGGGTCATGAGCAGTTCTTC
CDR3 protein: CASSQDPAGGGHEQFF
V gene: TRBV4-2
clone size: .
J gene: TRBJ2-1
D gene: TRBD2

CDR3 DNA: TGTGCCAGCAGCTTAGAAATGGGCGCAAAGACCTACAATGAGCAGTTCTTC
CDR3 protein: CASSLEMGAKTYNEQFF
V gene: TRBV7-9
clone size: .
J gene: TRBJ2-1
D gene: .

CDR3 DNA: TGTGCCAGCAGCTCTCCTTTGCCGGGACTAGCGGGGGGTGAGAACACCGGGGAGCTGTTTTTT
CDR3 protein: CASSSPLPGLAGGENTGELFF
V gene: TRBV9
clone size: .
J gene: TRBJ2-2
D gene: TRBD2

CDR3 DNA: TGTGCCAGCAGCGCAGGACACCCTAACTATGGCTACACCTTC
CDR3 protein: CASSAGHPNYGYTF
V gene: TRBV9
clone size: once
J gene: TRBJ1-2
D gene: .

CDR3 DNA: TGTGCCAGCAGCCGCAGGGGGCAGATCTCTGGGGCCAACGTCCTGACTTTC
CDR3 protein: CASSRRGQISGANVLTF
V gene: TRBV6-2/TRBV6-3
clone size: .
J gene: TRBJ2-6
D gene: TRBD1

CDR3 DNA: TGCGCCAGCAGCTTCCAGGGCAACTACGAGCAGTACTTC
CDR3 protein: CASSFQGNYEQYF
V gene: TRBV5-1
clone size: few
J gene: TRBJ2-7
D gene: .

CDR3 DNA: TGTGCCAGCAGCTCTGGTCCCGGGACACTTAGCTCTGGAAACACCATATATTTT
CDR3 protein: CASSSGPGTLSSGNTIYF
V gene: TRBV5-6
clone size: .
J gene: TRBJ1-3
D gene: .

CDR3 DNA: TGCGCCAGCAGTCCCCCAGGACAGGAAGGCTACACCTTC
CDR3 protein: CASSPPGQEGYTF
V gene: TRBV5-1
clone size: .
J gene: TRBJ1-2
D gene: TRBD1

CDR3 DNA: TGTGCCAGCAGTTACCGGGACACCTATAATTCACCCCTCCACTTT
CDR3 protein: CASSYRDTYNSPLHF
V gene: TRBV6-2/TRBV6-3
clone size: .
J gene: TRBJ1-6
D gene: .

CDR3 DNA: TGTGCCAGCAGCCGGCCCGGGACTACCAAAGAGACCCAGTACTTC
CDR3 protein: CASSRPGTTKETQYF
V gene: TRBV6-5
clone size: .
J gene: TRBJ2-5
D gene: TRBD2

CDR3 DNA: TGTGCCAGCAGCTCCGACAGTTTTAATGAAAAACTGTTTTTT
CDR3 protein: CASSSDSFNEKLFF
V gene: TRBV6-5
clone size: .
J gene: TRBJ1-4
D gene: .

CDR3 DNA: TGTGCCAGCAGTGGGGTCCCGGGACAGTGGACGAACACCGGGGAGCTGTTTTTT
CDR3 protein: CASSGVPGQWTNTGELFF
V gene: TRBV2
clone size: few
J gene: TRBJ2-2
D gene: TRBD1

CDR3 DNA: TGCGCCAGCAGCCACACTTGGGCGAATGAGCAGTTCTTC
CDR3 protein: CASSHTWANEQFF
V gene: TRBV4-1
clone size: .
J gene: TRBJ2-1
D gene: .

CDR3 DNA: TGTGCCAGCAGCTTAGCCCAGGGGGGCCGAACCCAGTACTTC
CDR3 protein: CASSLAQGGRTQYF
V gene: TRBV7-9
clone size: .
J gene: TRBJ2-5
D gene: .

CDR3 DNA: TGCGCCAGCAGCCTACGAGTTTTCCAGGGTACAGATACGCAGTATTTT
CDR3 protein: CASSLRVFQGTDTQYF
V gene: TRBV4-1
clone size: .
J gene: TRBJ2-3
D gene: .

CDR3 DNA: TGTGCCAGCAGCCTCATCAGGGGGAGGAACACTGAAGCTTTCTTT
CDR3 protein: CASSLIRGRNTEAFF
V gene: TRBV5-6
clone size: .
J gene: TRBJ1-1
D gene: TRBD1

CDR3 DNA: TGCGCCAGCAGCCTCAGGGGGAACACTGAAGCTTTCTTT
CDR3 protein: CASSLRGNTEAFF
V gene: TRBV4-3
clone size: .
J gene: TRBJ1-1
D gene: .

CDR3 DNA: TGTGCCATCGCCGGGAGGACGGACACTGAAGCTTTCTTT
CDR3 protein: CAIAGRTDTEAFF
V gene: TRBV10-3
clone size: .
J gene: TRBJ1-1
D gene: .

CDR3 DNA: TGTGCCAGCAGCTTCAGGGTCGCTGAAGCTTTCTTT
CDR3 protein: CASSFRVAEAFF
V gene: TRBV11-2
clone size: .
J gene: TRBJ1-1
D gene: .

CDR3 DNA: TGCGCCAGCAGCCAAGATGGTGGGGGGTCCTCCTACAATGAGCAGTTCTTC
CDR3 protein: CASSQDGGGSSYNEQFF
V gene: TRBV4-1
clone size: .
J gene: TRBJ2-1
D gene: .

CDR3 DNA: TGTGCCAGCAACCCAACGAGCGGGGGGGCCTACAATGAGCAGTTCTTC
CDR3 protein: CASNPTSGGAYNEQFF
V gene: TRBV27
clone size: .
J gene: TRBJ2-1
D gene: TRBD2

CDR3 DNA: TGCGCCAGCAGCTCGTTCTCTGGAAACACCATATATTTT
CDR3 protein: CASSSFSGNTIYF
V gene: TRBV5-1
clone size: few
J gene: TRBJ1-3
D gene: .

CDR3 DNA: TGTGCCAGCAAAGGACAGGTGGTTGCAGATACGCAGTATTTT
CDR3 protein: CASKGQVVADTQYF
V gene: TRBV2
clone size: .
J gene: TRBJ2-3
D gene: TRBD1

CDR3 DNA: TGTGCCAGCTCACCCGGGGTAGGAGCTGAAGCTTTCTTT
CDR3 protein: CASSPGVGAEAFF
V gene: TRBV18
clone size: .
J gene: TRBJ1-1
D gene: .

CDR3 DNA: TGCGCCAGCAGCCCTTCTTCAAGGACAGGGCCTCTTCGCTACAAGTTCTTC
CDR3 protein: CASSPSSRTGPLRYKFF
V gene: TRBV4-1
clone size: once
J gene: TRBJ2-1
D gene: TRBD1

CDR3 DNA: TGTGCCAGCAGCTGGGGACAGGGGGCAAGTGGCTACACCTTC
CDR3 protein: CASSWGQGASGYTF
V gene: TRBV7-9
clone size: .
J gene: TRBJ1-2
D gene: TRBD1

CDR3 DNA: TGTGCCAGCAGCATGACTAGCGGGGGAGTCTACGAGCAGTACTTC
CDR3 protein: CASSMTSGGVYEQYF
V gene: TRBV7-9
clone size: once
J gene: TRBJ2-7
D gene: TRBD2

CDR3 DNA: TGTGCCATCTCGGCAGGGGCCCCCAAAAACATTCAGTACTTC
CDR3 protein: CAISAGAPKNIQYF
V gene: TRBV10-3
clone size: .
J gene: TRBJ2-4
D gene: .

CDR3 DNA: TGTGCCAGCAGTTTAAGGGGGCGGGGGGCTGAGAGCTCCTACAATGAGCAGTTCTTC
CDR3 protein: CASSLRGRGAESSYNEQFF
V gene: TRBV27
clone size: once
J gene: TRBJ2-1
D gene: .

CDR3 DNA: TGTGCCAGCAGTCTCGGGACTAGCGTTTTAGATACGCAGTATTTT
CDR3 protein: CASSLGTSVLDTQYF
V gene: TRBV5-4
clone size: .
J gene: TRBJ2-3
D gene: TRBD2

CDR3 DNA: TGTGCCAGCAGTTACTCGAAATGGATTGAGGGACAAGAGACCCAGTACTTC
CDR3 protein: CASSYSKWIEGQETQYF
V gene: TRBV6-2/TRBV6-3
clone size: .
J gene: TRBJ2-5
D gene: .

CDR3 DNA: TGCGCCAGCATAGGTGGACAGATGAACACTGAAGCTTTCTTT
CDR3 protein: CASIGGQMNTEAFF
V gene: TRBV5-1
clone size: .
J gene: TRBJ1-1
D gene: .

CDR3 DNA: TGCGCCAGCAGCCGTACCGGGACAGGGGAGGTCTATGGCTACACCTTC
CDR3 protein: CASSRTGTGEVYGYTF
V gene: TRBV4-3
clone size: .
J gene: TRBJ1-2
D gene: TRBD1

CDR3 DNA: TGTGCCAGCAGCCAAGGGGGGGACAGGGGATACGAGCAGTACTTC
CDR3 protein: CASSQGGDRGYEQYF
V gene: TRBV4-2
clone size: .
J gene: TRBJ2-7
D gene: TRBD1

CDR3 DNA: TGTGCCAGCAGCTCGAGACAGGGAGGGCCCCAGCATTTT
CDR3 protein: CASSSRQGGPQHF
V gene: TRBV7-2
clone size: .
J gene: TRBJ1-5
D gene: TRBD1

CDR3 DNA: TGTGCCAGCAGCCCTTCGACAGGGGGCCTAATAAACACTGAAGCTTTCTTT
CDR3 protein: CASSPSTGGLINTEAFF
V gene: TRBV3-1/TRBV3-2
clone size: .
J gene: TRBJ1-1
D gene: TRBD1

CDR3 DNA: TGTGCCAGCAGTACAGGGGACGGGTACAATCAGCCCCAGCATTTT
CDR3 protein: CASSTGDGYNQPQHF
V gene: TRBV28
clone size: once
J gene: TRBJ1-5
D gene: TRBD1

CDR3 DNA: TGCGCCAGCAGCCACCCAGACGAGAGACAGGGCCGAAGTAGGGAGACCCAGTACTTC
CDR3 protein: CASSHPDERQGRSRETQYF
V gene: TRBV4-1
clone size: .
J gene: TRBJ2-5
D gene: TRBD1

CDR3 DNA: TGTGCCAGCAGTGACAGGATAACCGGGGAGCTGTTTTTT
CDR3 protein: CASSDRITGELFF
V gene: TRBV27
clone size: .
J gene: TRBJ2-2
D gene: .